This T cell receptor beta chain was identified in a study of blood T cell repertoires in COVID-19. Method: immunoSEQ multiplex PCR; TCRdb's copy keeps in-frame clones and lacks some. The data hold around 180,000 clones, with approximately 86% observed a single time. Losses at the gene ends were 5 bases for V and 6 bases for J; bases not matched to a gene: 2. In germline, CDR1 is LGHDT, CDR2 YNNKEL (reference sequence). CDR3 length: 12 amino acids. J is TRBJ1-1 and V is TRBV3-1 (or the pseudogene TRBV3-2); 8 positions agree with TRBD1. Input material: peripheral blood. The clonotype comes from an elderly man with COVID-19, enrolled during active disease. The CDR3 is CASSLDRAEAFF. The CDR3 nucleotides read TGTGCCAGCAGCTTGGACAGGGCTGAAGCTTTCTTT.